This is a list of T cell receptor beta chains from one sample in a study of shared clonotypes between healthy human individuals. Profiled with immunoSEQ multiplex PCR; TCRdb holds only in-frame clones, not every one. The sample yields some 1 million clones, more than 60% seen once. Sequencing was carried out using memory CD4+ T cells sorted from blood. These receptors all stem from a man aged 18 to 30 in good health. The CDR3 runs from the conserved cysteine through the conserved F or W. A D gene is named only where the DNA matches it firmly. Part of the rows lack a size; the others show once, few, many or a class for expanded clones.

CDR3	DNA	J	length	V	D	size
CASSLARDNEQFF	TGTGCCAGCAGCTTAGCGCGGGACAATGAGCAGTTCTTC	TRBJ2-1	13	TRBV7-2	-	few
CASSVGQYTEAFF	TGTGCCAGCAGTGTGGGACAATACACTGAAGCTTTCTTT	TRBJ1-1	13	TRBV6-1	-	-
CASSRLPGAFGYTF	TGTGCCAGCAGTCGCCTCCCCGGGGCCTTTGGCTACACCTTC	TRBJ1-2	14	TRBV6-5	-	-
CASSSSGGAVETQYF	TGTGCCAGCAGTTCTAGCGGGGGGGCCGTGGAGACCCAGTACTTC	TRBJ2-5	15	TRBV11-3	TRBD2	-
CAVSRMENTEAFF	TGTGCCGTTTCAAGGATGGAGAACACTGAAGCTTTCTTT	TRBJ1-1	13	TRBV7-6	-	once
CASTFGQMNTEAFF	TGTGCCAGCACCTTCGGTCAGATGAACACTGAAGCTTTCTTT	TRBJ1-1	14	TRBV2	-	-
CASSYPPGGSPLHF	TGTGCCAGCAGTTACCCCCCGGGAGGTTCACCCCTCCACTTT	TRBJ1-6	14	TRBV6-5	-	few
CASTLGAGGGLNYGYTF	TGTGCCAGCACCCTTGGGGCAGGGGGAGGCCTAAACTATGGCTACACCTTC	TRBJ1-2	17	TRBV28	TRBD1	few
CASSLSTVAAFF	TGTGCCAGCAGCTTATCAACGGTTGCGGCTTTCTTT	TRBJ1-1	12	TRBV7-9	-	-
CASTDRGAGYGYTF	TGTGCCAGTACCGACAGGGGAGCAGGCTATGGCTACACCTTC	TRBJ1-2	14	TRBV19	TRBD1	once
CASSTKREEGHFNEKLFF	TGTGCCAGCAGCACTAAACGGGAGGAGGGACACTTTAATGAAAAACTGTTTTTT	TRBJ1-4	18	TRBV21-1	-	-
CASSLFQGGDTQYF	TGTGCCAGCAGCTTATTTCAGGGAGGGGATACGCAGTATTTT	TRBJ2-3	14	TRBV7-9	TRBD2	-